These 2 T cell receptor beta chains were all obtained from the same sample, sequenced in a study of cytomegalovirus exposure and HLA in healthy donors. Use of 60 Vbeta and 13 Jbeta primers characterized the PCR. TCRdb's copy holds only in-frame clones and misses some; the assay was immunoSEQ multiplex PCR. This sample yields about 100,000 clones, of which about 81% are seen a single time; roughly 5.1% belongs to the top ten. Material: PBMCs. Receptor source: a middle-aged man in good health and CMV-seropositive.

The gene calls are TRBV2 and TRBJ2-1; tentatively, D is TRBD2 (6 bases). This CDR3 contains 12 residues. CDR1 is SNHLY, CDR2 FYNNEI, per germline. Trimming took off 6 bases at V and 9 bases at J, with 12 bases between the two ends. CDR3 DNA: TGTGCCAGCAGAAGACTAGTAGCTGAGCAGTTCTTC. This codes for CASRRLVAEQFF. The entire variable domain, with the rest obtained from reference TRBV2 and TRBJ2-1, is as follows: EPEVTQTPSHQVTQMGQEVILRCVPISNHLYFYWYRQILGQKVEFLVSFYNNEISEKSEIFDDQFSVERPDGSNFTLKIRSTKLEDSAMYFCASRRLVAEQFFGPGTRLTVL.

For this clone: The junction departs from the called germline gene at one end, perhaps through a read error. This chain connects TRBV7-9 to TRBJ1-4, with unresolved D. CDR3 size: 16 residues. Germline assignment: CDR1 SEHNR and CDR2 FQNEAQ (reference sequence). The CDR3 nucleotides read TGTTCCAGCAGCGCTCCCAACGCAGGATGGGATGAAAAACTGTTTTTT. It specifies CSSSAPNAGWDEKLFF.